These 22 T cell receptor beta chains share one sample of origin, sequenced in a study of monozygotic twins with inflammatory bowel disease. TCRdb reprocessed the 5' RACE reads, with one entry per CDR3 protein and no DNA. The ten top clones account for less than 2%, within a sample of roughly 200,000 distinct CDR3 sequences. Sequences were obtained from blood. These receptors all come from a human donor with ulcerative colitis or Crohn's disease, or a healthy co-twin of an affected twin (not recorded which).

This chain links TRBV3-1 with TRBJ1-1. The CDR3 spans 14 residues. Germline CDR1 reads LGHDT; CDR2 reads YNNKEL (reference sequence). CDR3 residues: CASSQVMGNTEAFF.

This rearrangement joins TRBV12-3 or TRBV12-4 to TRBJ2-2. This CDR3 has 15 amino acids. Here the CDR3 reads CASSALGLVTGELFF.

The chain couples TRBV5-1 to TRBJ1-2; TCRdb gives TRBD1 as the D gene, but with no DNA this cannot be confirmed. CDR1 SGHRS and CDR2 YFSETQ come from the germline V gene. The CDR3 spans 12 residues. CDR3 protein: CASSTDSYGYTF.

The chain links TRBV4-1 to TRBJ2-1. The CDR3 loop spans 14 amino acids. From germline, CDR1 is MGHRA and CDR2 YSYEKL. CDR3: CASSQDPDYNEQFF.

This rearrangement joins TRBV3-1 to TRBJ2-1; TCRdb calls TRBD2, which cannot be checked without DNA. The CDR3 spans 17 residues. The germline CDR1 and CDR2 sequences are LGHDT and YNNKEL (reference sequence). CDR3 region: CASSQFSGMATKNEQFF.

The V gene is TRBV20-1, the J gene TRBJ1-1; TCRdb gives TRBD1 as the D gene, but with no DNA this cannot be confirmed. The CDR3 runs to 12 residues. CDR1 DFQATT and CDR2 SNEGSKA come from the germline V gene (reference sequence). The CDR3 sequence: CSGGSLNTEAFF.

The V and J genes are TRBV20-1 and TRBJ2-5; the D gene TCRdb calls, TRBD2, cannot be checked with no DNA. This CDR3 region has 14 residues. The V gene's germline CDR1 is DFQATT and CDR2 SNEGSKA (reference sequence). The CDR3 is CSARVGLAGETQYF.

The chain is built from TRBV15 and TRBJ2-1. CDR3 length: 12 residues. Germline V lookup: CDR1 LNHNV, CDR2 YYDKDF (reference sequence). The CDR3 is CATGESYNEQFF.

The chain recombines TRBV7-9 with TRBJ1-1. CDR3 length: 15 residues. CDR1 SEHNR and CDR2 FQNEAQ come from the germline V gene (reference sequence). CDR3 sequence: CASSLGQGGHTEAFF.

CDR3: CASRSGDGEKLFF. The V call is TRBV12-3 or TRBV12-4, the J call TRBJ1-4; with no DNA, the TCRdb D assignment of TRBD1 cannot be verified. CDR3 size: 13 residues.

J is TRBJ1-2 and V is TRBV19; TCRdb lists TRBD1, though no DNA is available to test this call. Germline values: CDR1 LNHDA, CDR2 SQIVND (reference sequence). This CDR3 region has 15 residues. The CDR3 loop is CASSIRDRSSNGYTF.

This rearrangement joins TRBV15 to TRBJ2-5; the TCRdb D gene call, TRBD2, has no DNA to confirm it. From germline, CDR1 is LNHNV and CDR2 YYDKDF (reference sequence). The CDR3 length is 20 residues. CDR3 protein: CATSRDLWIGGDVTRETQYF.

CDR3 in amino acids: CASSRLGGQDNQPQHF. The chain combines TRBV5-6 with TRBJ1-5; TCRdb picks TRBD1, but there is no DNA to check that call. Germline V CDR1 and CDR2: SGHDT, YYEEEE. CDR3 size: 16 residues.

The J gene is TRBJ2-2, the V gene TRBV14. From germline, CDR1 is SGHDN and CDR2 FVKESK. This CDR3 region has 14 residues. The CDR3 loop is CASSQDRSGGELFF.

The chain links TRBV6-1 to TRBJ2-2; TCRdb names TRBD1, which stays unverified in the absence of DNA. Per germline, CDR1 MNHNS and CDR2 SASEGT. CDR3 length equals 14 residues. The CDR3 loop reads CASSDRTGSGELFF.

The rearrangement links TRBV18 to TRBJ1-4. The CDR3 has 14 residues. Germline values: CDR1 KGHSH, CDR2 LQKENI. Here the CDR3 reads CASSQQGGSEKLFF.

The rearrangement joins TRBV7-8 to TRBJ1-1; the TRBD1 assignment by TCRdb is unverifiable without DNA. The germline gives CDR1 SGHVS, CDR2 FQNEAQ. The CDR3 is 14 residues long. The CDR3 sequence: CASFFAGTNTEAFF.

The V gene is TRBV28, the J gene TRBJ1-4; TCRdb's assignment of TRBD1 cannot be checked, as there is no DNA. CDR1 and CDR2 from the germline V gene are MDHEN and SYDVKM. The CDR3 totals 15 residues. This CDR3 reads CASSSTRQGGEKLFF.

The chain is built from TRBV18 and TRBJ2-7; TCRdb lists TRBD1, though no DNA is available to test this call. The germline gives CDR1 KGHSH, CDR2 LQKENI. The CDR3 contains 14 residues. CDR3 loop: CASSGLQGSYEQYF. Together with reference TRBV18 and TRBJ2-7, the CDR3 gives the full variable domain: NAGVMQNPRHLVRRRGQEARLRCSPMKGHSHVYWYRQLPEEGLKFMVYLQKENIIDESGMPKERFSAEFPKEGPSILRIQQVVRGDSAAYFCASSGLQGSYEQYFGPGTRLTVT.

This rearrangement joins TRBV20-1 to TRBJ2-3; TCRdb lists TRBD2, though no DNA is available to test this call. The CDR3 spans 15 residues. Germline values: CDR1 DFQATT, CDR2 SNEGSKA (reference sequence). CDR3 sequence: CSATYRGGRTDTQYF.

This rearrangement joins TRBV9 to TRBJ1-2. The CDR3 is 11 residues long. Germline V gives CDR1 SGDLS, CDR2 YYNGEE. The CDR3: CASSSSEGYTF.

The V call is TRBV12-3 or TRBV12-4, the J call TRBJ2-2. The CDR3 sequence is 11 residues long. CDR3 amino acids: CASWNTGELFF.